A single sample is the source of the 5 T cell receptor beta chains below, sequenced in a study of vaccination and CD4 T cells after COVID-19. TCRdb ran MiXCR on the PCR reads and lists one entry per CDR3 protein. The sample has about 36,000 distinct CDR3 sequences; around 39% are singletons. The time point here: late sampling 161 to 241 days after vaccination in a few convalescent patients. The specimen comprised CD4+ T cells from blood, sampled about 7 months after SARS-CoV-2 vaccination. Receptor source: a human donor who had recovered from COVID-19.

This clonotype was picked up a small number of times. As DNA, the CDR3 is TGTGCCAGCAGGCCAGACCCGGGACCCCCCTACGAGCAGTACTTC. This gives the protein CASRPDPGPPYEQYF. The chain combines TRBV27 with TRBJ2-7; possibly TRBD1 or TRBD2 for D (5 bases each). Germline loops: CDR1 MNHEY, CDR2 SMNVEV (reference sequence). Trimming shortened V by 6 bases and J by 2 bases, and 17 bases separated the two germline ends. The CDR3 contains 15 residues.

This chain uses TRBV20-1 with TRBJ2-5; 8 bases agree with TRBD2. CDR3 size: 15 residues. V shed 5 bases, J shed 5 bases, and the junction held 13 bases outside the gene matches. The germline V gene has CDR1 DFQATT and CDR2 SNEGSKA (reference sequence). The CDR3 sequence is CSAGERGTGGETQYF. CDR3 nucleotide sequence: TGCAGTGCTGGGGAGCGGGGGACCGGGGGGGAGACCCAGTACTTC.

V is TRBV20-1 and J is TRBJ2-5, with D possibly matching TRBD1 (6 bases). The germline gives CDR1 DFQATT, CDR2 SNEGSKA (reference sequence). The CDR3 consists of 13 residues. Trimming shortened V by 6 bases and J by 1 base, and 12 bases separated the two germline ends. CDR3 sequence reads: CSASGQLQETQYF. In DNA form, the CDR3 reads TGCAGTGCGAGTGGACAGCTCCAAGAGACCCAGTACTTC.

Only one count was recorded for this clonotype. V gene TRBV4-3 combines with J gene TRBJ2-7; 8 bases fit TRBD1. Germline trimming cut 0 bases from V and 3 bases from J; bases unmatched to any gene: 4. The CDR3 sequence is 15 residues long. CDR1 is LGHNA, CDR2 YSLEER, per germline. The DNA for the CDR3 is TGCGCCAGCAGCCAAGAGCAGGGGGCGCGCTACGAGCAGTACTTC. The encoded protein is CASSQEQGARYEQYF.

This chain joins TRBV7-9 and TRBJ2-4, with TRBD1 matching over 7 bases. CDR1 and CDR2 from the germline V gene are SEHNR and FQNEAQ (reference sequence). The CDR3 totals 14 residues. J lost 8 bases, V lost 3 bases, and 7 bases had no gene match. The CDR3 sequence is CASSFSGQVDIQYF. In DNA, the CDR3 is TGTGCCAGCAGCTTTTCCGGACAGGTGGACATTCAGTACTTC.